This TCR beta chain was captured in a study of blood T cell repertoires in COVID-19. At the level of the study: Acute and convalescent COVID-19 specimens originated in the United States, Italy and Spain. Sample material is recorded as cDNA or gDNA derived from T cells, B-cell-depleted T cells, or PBMCs.

Under the authors' procedure: Estimated nucleated cell counts came from reference gene primer amplification. Measured with immunoSEQ multiplex PCR; TCRdb has only the in-frame clones, and not every one. The V and J calls and clone size were taken over from that table, and D and trimming were inferred from the DNA. The profile shows approximately 60,000 clones, about nine tenths of them singletons. This clone was found once. The V gene's germline CDR1 is MNHEY and CDR2 SVGEGT. This CDR3 spans 14 amino acids. V lost 0 bases to trimming and J lost 13 bases; unmatched junction nucleotides: 6. The TCR originated in a middle-aged man with active COVID-19. Sequencing was performed on peripheral blood. The rearrangement uses TRBV6-2 or TRBV6-3 and TRBJ1-5; 10 nucleotides line up with TRBD1. The CDR3 sequence: CASSYSRDRGPQHF. DNA of the CDR3: TGTGCCAGCAGTTACTCCCGGGACAGGGGCCCTCAGCATTTT.